This TCR beta chain was identified during a study of glioma-infiltrating T cells. Study summary: Samples included WHO grade II oligodendrogliomas or astrocytomas and initial-diagnosis grade IV glioblastomas. Before surgery, glioma patients received dexamethasone for at most six days. Study outcomes and limitations: Above-expected tissue-blood divergence occurred in all gliomas, most in low-grade ones.

Note on this clonotype: The antigen is not known.

Amplification of TCR alpha and beta CDR3 regions from RNA used iRepertoire nested multiplex PCR. MiXCR, applied by TCRdb to the multiplex PCR reads, yields one record per CDR3 protein. The sample has 300,000 to 400,000 distinct CDR3 sequences, 41% seen once; the top ten hold around 12%. Germline V gene data show CDR1 as DFQATT and CDR2 as SNEGSKA (reference sequence). Trimming cost V 7 bases and J 0 bases, with 10 bases left between them. The CDR3 loop spans 12 amino acids. Sequenced sample: glioma tissue, nonneoplastic brain tissue, or PBMCs (not recorded which). J is TRBJ2-7 and V is TRBV20-1; D not certain. The clonotype was recovered from a human donor with low-grade glioma or glioblastoma, undergoing nonglioma brain surgery, or in good health (not recorded which). In nucleotides, the CDR3 is TGCAGTGAACGCGAGAGCTCCTACGAGCAGTACTTC. It specifies CSERESSYEQYF.